Presented here are 26 T cell receptor beta chains from one specimen sequenced in a study of blood T cell repertoires in COVID-19. Libraries were prepared by immunoSEQ multiplex PCR; TCRdb keeps only in-frame clonotypes and omits some of them. In the table there are approximately 90,000 clones, 90% of which are singletons. The specimen was peripheral blood. These receptors were collected from a man between 60 and 75 years old with acute or convalescent COVID-19.

The chain employs TRBV19 and TRBJ2-3, with 14 bases lining up with TRBD2. The CDR3 is made up of 16 amino acids. J was trimmed by 4 bases and V by 5 bases; bases with no gene match: 5. The V gene's germline CDR1 is LNHDA and CDR2 SQIVND (reference sequence). The CDR3 coding sequence is TGTGCCAGTAGTCCCCTGACTAGCGGGGGGGCAGATACGCAGTATTTT. Translated, it gives CASSPLTSGGADTQYF.

The chain uses TRBV27 and TRBJ2-3; 8 bases are a match to TRBD1. The germline V gene has CDR1 MNHEY and CDR2 SMNVEV (reference sequence). The CDR3 runs to 19 residues. The ends lost 6 bases at V and 2 bases at J; junction bases unmatched: 19. CDR3 bases: TGTGCCAGCAGAACCAATTTCAGGACAGGGTCGGTGGTCACAGATACGCAGTATTTT. This codes for CASRTNFRTGSVVTDTQYF.

Only one count was recorded for this clone. The rearrangement uses TRBV2 and TRBJ1-6, with 7 nucleotides matching TRBD1. Losses at the gene ends were 4 bases for V and 9 bases for J; bases not matched to a gene: 9. CDR1 SNHLY and CDR2 FYNNEI come from the germline V gene. CDR3 length: 15 residues. The CDR3 here is CASSGQGKVSSPLHF. The CDR3 DNA follows: TGTGCCAGCAGTGGACAGGGTAAGGTGAGTTCACCCCTCCACTTT.

This chain uses TRBV6-1 with TRBJ1-5; 8 bases fit TRBD1. The CDR3 runs 15 residues. The germline V gene has CDR1 MNHNS and CDR2 SASEGT. Germline trimming cut 3 bases from V and 6 bases from J; bases unmatched to any gene: 7. The CDR3 bases are TGTGCCAGCAGTGAGACAGGGGCCGGGGGTCAGCCCCAGCATTTT. Its protein product is CASSETGAGGQPQHF.

Of note for this clone: One end of the junction fails to match germline, which may point to a read error. This chain joins TRBV6-4 and TRBJ2-1, with D hard to call. This CDR3 contains 15 residues. Germline V CDR1 and CDR2: MRHNA, SNTAGT. CDR3 coding DNA: TGTGCCAGCAGCGCCGGGTCCCTTGGCTACACTGAGCAGTTCTTC. Residues: CASSAGSLGYTEQFF.

This chain uses TRBV2 with TRBJ1-3; D is unresolved. The CDR3 is made up of 15 amino acids. V gave up 6 bases and J gave up 3 bases, with 15 bases separating them. The germline V gene has CDR1 SNHLY and CDR2 FYNNEI. CDR3 protein: CASSVGRGDGNTIYF. The CDR3 DNA reads as TGTGCCAGCAGCGTAGGAAGAGGCGATGGAAACACCATATATTTT.

The V call is TRBV3-1 (or the pseudogene TRBV3-2), the J call TRBJ1-2; tentative D call: TRBD1 (5 bases). CDR1 and CDR2 (germline): LGHDT, YNNKEL (reference sequence). The V gene lost 3 bases and the J gene lost 0 bases, with 14 bases spanning the gap. The CDR3 length is 16 residues. The CDR3 sequence: CASSHLDRVANYGYTF. The CDR3 nucleotides read TGTGCCAGCAGCCACCTAGACAGAGTAGCTAACTATGGCTACACCTTC.

This rearrangement joins TRBV7-2 to TRBJ1-2, with no clear D. This CDR3 comprises 14 residues. V dropped 7 bases and J dropped 0 bases, with 12 bases sitting between them. Germline lookup yields CDR1 SGHTA and CDR2 FQGNSA. The CDR3 loop reads CASTLFWPNYGYTF. In DNA form, the CDR3 reads TGTGCCAGCACCCTTTTCTGGCCTAACTATGGCTACACCTTC.

The chain recombines TRBV3-1 (or the pseudogene TRBV3-2) with TRBJ2-1; 12 bases align to TRBD2. The CDR3 extends over 15 amino acids. The germline CDR1 and CDR2 sequences are LGHDT and YNNKEL (reference sequence). V trimming: 5 bases; J trimming: 6 bases; junction bases outside the gene matches: 5. Here the CDR3 reads CASSRLAGASNEQFF. Written as DNA, the CDR3 is TGTGCCAGCAGCAGACTAGCGGGGGCTTCCAATGAGCAGTTCTTC.

J is TRBJ1-2 and V is TRBV3-1 (or the pseudogene TRBV3-2), with 9 bases fitting TRBD1. Trimming cost V 0 bases and J 4 bases; bases outside gene matches: 3. The CDR3 contains 15 residues. Germline V gives CDR1 LGHDT, CDR2 YNNKEL (reference sequence). The CDR3, as DNA: TGTGCCAGCAGCCAAGACCGGACAGGGGTCTATGGCTACACCTTC. Translated: CASSQDRTGVYGYTF.

The chain is built from TRBV7-2 and TRBJ1-2; 9 positions agree with TRBD1. The V and J ends lost 5 bases and 1 base, in that order; junction bases with no gene match: 2. CDR1 and CDR2 from the germline V gene are SGHTA and FQGNSA. The CDR3 loop spans 14 amino acids. DNA for the CDR3: TGTGCCAGCAGCCCGGACAGGGGTAACTATGGCTACACCTTC. It translates to CASSPDRGNYGYTF.

The CDR3 nucleotides read TGTGCCAGCTCACCCGGACAGGGAAGCTACGAGCAGTACTTC. This codes for CASSPGQGSYEQYF. This chain uses TRBV18 with TRBJ2-7; TRBD1 matches 8 bases. This CDR3 has 14 amino acids. CDR1 and CDR2 from the germline V gene are KGHSH and LQKENI. V lost 3 bases, J lost 3 bases, and 4 bases stayed unmatched.

This clone turned up a few times. This chain links TRBV5-5 with TRBJ1-2, with 9 bases matching TRBD1. The CDR3 spans 16 residues. CDR1 and CDR2 (germline): SGHKS, YYEKEE (reference sequence). The ends lost 2 bases at V and 4 bases at J; junction bases unmatched: 9. CDR3 residues: CASSFHPPGQGYGYTF. The CDR3 nucleotides read TGTGCCAGCAGCTTCCATCCGCCGGGACAGGGCTATGGCTACACCTTC. Complete variable domain (other parts from reference TRBV5-5 and TRBJ1-2): DAGVTQSPTHLIKTRGQQVTLRCSPISGHKSVSWYQQVLGQGPQFIFQYYEKEERGRGNFPDRFSARQFPNYSSELNVNALLLGDSALYLCASSFHPPGQGYGYTFGSGTRLTVV.

The chain recombines TRBV28 with TRBJ1-1; 7 bases align to TRBD1. There are 13 residues in the CDR3. The V and J ends lost 5 bases and 4 bases, in that order; junction bases with no gene match: 4. Germline CDR1 is MDHEN and CDR2 is SYDVKM. CDR3 protein: CASSPDRATEAFF. DNA of the CDR3: TGTGCCAGCAGTCCTGACAGGGCCACTGAAGCTTTCTTT.

The chain uses TRBV10-2 and TRBJ1-3, with D possibly TRBD1 on 5 matching bases. Per the germline V gene, CDR1 is WSHSY and CDR2 is SAAADI. This CDR3 region has 13 residues. The ends were cut back, 7 bases at V and 0 bases at J, with 7 bases in the middle. CDR3 protein: CASNTGSGNTIYF. The CDR3 DNA follows: TGCGCCAGCAACACAGGCTCTGGAAACACCATATATTTT.

V is TRBV5-1 and J is TRBJ2-7, with 9 positions matching TRBD1. Trimming removed 4 bases from V and 6 bases from J; junction bases left unmatched: 11. Germline CDR1 reads SGHRS; CDR2 reads YFSETQ. The length of the CDR3 is 15 residues. Written as DNA, the CDR3 is TGCGCCAGCAGCCAAGCTGGGACAGGGAAGGGCGAGCAGTACTTC. Protein product: CASSQAGTGKGEQYF.

V and J are TRBV5-1 and TRBJ1-4; 8 nucleotides agree with TRBD1. From germline, CDR1 is SGHRS and CDR2 YFSETQ. The CDR3 runs 15 residues. With V trimmed by 0 bases and J by 6 bases, 4 bases remained unmatched. As DNA, the CDR3 is TGCGCCAGCAGCTTGGCCGGGACAGGCGATGAAAAACTGTTTTTT. Its translation: CASSLAGTGDEKLFF. Variable domain in full (rest from reference TRBV5-1 and TRBJ1-4): KAGVTQTPRYLIKTRGQQVTLSCSPISGHRSVSWYQQTPGQGLQFLFEYFSETQRNKGNFPGRFSGRQFSNSRSEMNVSTLELGDSALYLCASSLAGTGDEKLFFGSGTQLSVL.

The rearrangement links TRBV11-2 to TRBJ2-7; D not certain. The CDR3 length is 14 residues. Trimming shortened V by 7 bases and J by 1 base, and 14 bases separated the two germline ends. From germline, CDR1 is SGHAT and CDR2 FQNNGV. This chain's CDR3 is CASTRNTPSYEQYF. The CDR3 nucleotides are TGTGCCAGCACTAGGAACACACCGTCCTACGAGCAGTACTTC.

The rearrangement joins TRBV2 to TRBJ1-2, with TRBD1 as a possible D gene (6 bases). Trimming pared 2 bases from V and 12 bases from J, leaving 13 bases between. The germline gives CDR1 SNHLY, CDR2 FYNNEI. CDR3 length: 12 residues. The CDR3 DNA reads as TGTGCCAGCAGTGAATGGACAGTTGGGAACACCTTC. Translation gives CASSEWTVGNTF.

The chain joins TRBV19 to TRBJ2-2, with 10 nucleotides matching TRBD1. The germline gives CDR1 LNHDA, CDR2 SQIVND (reference sequence). There are 18 residues in the CDR3. After removal of 8 bases from V and 5 bases from J, the junction contained 17 bases not matched to a gene. CDR3 sequence (DNA): TGTGCCAGTGCGACAGGGGGACAGGGGCTAAAGAGGACCGGGGAGCTGTTTTTT. This encodes CASATGGQGLKRTGELFF.

V is TRBV11-2 and J is TRBJ2-1, with a tentative D call TRBD1 (6 bases). Germline values: CDR1 SGHAT, CDR2 FQNNGV. The CDR3 length is 15 residues. Trimming took off 0 bases at V and 3 bases at J, with 9 bases between the two ends. CDR3 sequence: CASSLDQGNYNEQFF. The CDR3 DNA reads as TGTGCCAGCAGCTTAGATCAGGGGAACTACAATGAGCAGTTCTTC.

V usage is TRBV7-2 and J usage is TRBJ2-1; 11 bases are a match to TRBD2. V lost 5 bases, J lost 4 bases, and 7 bases stayed unmatched. The CDR3 length is 16 residues. Per germline, CDR1 SGHTA and CDR2 FQGNSA. In DNA form, the CDR3 reads TGTGCCAGCAGCGGCCAGGGACTAGCGGTTTACAATGAGCAGTTCTTC. It is translated as CASSGQGLAVYNEQFF.

V gene TRBV7-6 combines with J gene TRBJ2-3; D possibly corresponds to TRBD1 (6 bases). CDR1 is SGHVS, CDR2 FNYEAQ, per germline. Trimming left V 1 base short and J 1 base short, with 12 bases between. The CDR3 totals 16 residues. The CDR3 DNA reads TGTGCCAGCAGCTTAGAGGGGGTTTTACGCACAGATACGCAGTATTTT. Translated: CASSLEGVLRTDTQYF.

The chain employs TRBV7-9 and TRBJ2-3; the match to TRBD2 covers 9 bases. Germline loops: CDR1 SEHNR, CDR2 FQNEAQ (reference sequence). V trimming: 5 bases; J trimming: 3 bases; junction bases outside the gene matches: 9. The length of the CDR3 is 16 residues. The CDR3 nucleotides read TGTGCCAGCAGCCCCGCGACTAGCGGATCTACAGATACGCAGTATTTT. Protein product: CASSPATSGSTDTQYF.

The V call is TRBV3-1 (or the pseudogene TRBV3-2), the J call TRBJ1-1, with D perhaps TRBD1 (5 bases). Germline V lookup: CDR1 LGHDT, CDR2 YNNKEL (reference sequence). The CDR3 consists of 15 residues. V dropped 6 bases and J dropped 0 bases, with 14 bases sitting between them. CDR3 DNA: TGTGCCAGCAGATTAATGGGGGGAATGAACACTGAAGCTTTCTTT. Encoded protein: CASRLMGGMNTEAFF.

The chain employs TRBV20-1 and TRBJ2-2; weak D call: TRBD2 (6 bases). The CDR3 loop spans 11 amino acids. Per the germline V gene, CDR1 is DFQATT and CDR2 is SNEGSKA (reference sequence). Deletions cut 4 bases from V and 6 bases from J, with 6 bases between. The chain's CDR3 is CSATGAGELFF. CDR3 in DNA: TGCAGTGCTACGGGGGCCGGGGAGCTGTTTTTT.